This entry features one T cell receptor beta chain sequence. This sample was taken from a study of T cell responses to AZD1222 COVID-19 vaccine. The protocol was immunoSEQ multiplex PCR, while the TCRdb copy is restricted to in-frame clones and leaves out a portion. The profile shows 120,000 to 150,000 clones, 88% of them singletons. The clonotype comes from an adult who received the AZD1222 COVID-19 vaccine. Here the sequenced sample was peripheral blood, taken 28 days after the second AZD1222 dose.

In DNA, the CDR3 is TGTGCCAGCAGCCAGTCTCCAGCGGGGGCAGAGACCCAGTACTTC. As protein: CASSQSPAGAETQYF. The genes are TRBV3-1 (or the pseudogene TRBV3-2) and TRBJ2-5; 8 nucleotides agree with TRBD2. V dropped 3 bases and J dropped 4; count of bases not matched to a gene: 7. Germline CDR1 and CDR2: LGHDT and YNNKEL (reference sequence). The CDR3 runs to 15 residues.